This T cell receptor (beta chain) is from a study of CD8 T cells in Susac syndrome. The wider study: The Susac syndrome patients were therapy-naive, on corticosteroids, or on intravenous immunoglobulin alone at blood draw. Study outcomes and limitations: CD4+ T cell repertoires in Susac syndrome exhibited no evidence of clonal expansion.

Random-hexamer reverse transcription was applied to about 0.45 to 1 ug RNA. The TCR beta CDR3 was amplified by immunoSEQ multiplex PCR across 54 Vbeta, 13 Jbeta. TCRdb independently ran MiXCR on the immunoSEQ multiplex PCR reads; one entry per CDR3 protein. The data show some 150,000 distinct CDR3 sequences, 95% seen once. Trimming stripped 4 bases from V and 6 bases from J, with 9 bases between. This CDR3 spans 12 amino acids. Germline lookup yields CDR1 GTSNPN and CDR2 SVGIG (reference sequence). With regard to this clonotype: Its antigen remains unidentified.

The J gene is TRBJ2-2, the V gene TRBV30; D is tentatively TRBD1 or TRBD2 (6 bases each). This clonotype was sampled from a human donor with Susac syndrome. The source material was CD4+ T cells from PBMCs. For the CDR3, the DNA is TGTGCCTGGACGGGGGCCTCCGGGGAGCTGTTTTTT. Translating gives CAWTGASGELFF.